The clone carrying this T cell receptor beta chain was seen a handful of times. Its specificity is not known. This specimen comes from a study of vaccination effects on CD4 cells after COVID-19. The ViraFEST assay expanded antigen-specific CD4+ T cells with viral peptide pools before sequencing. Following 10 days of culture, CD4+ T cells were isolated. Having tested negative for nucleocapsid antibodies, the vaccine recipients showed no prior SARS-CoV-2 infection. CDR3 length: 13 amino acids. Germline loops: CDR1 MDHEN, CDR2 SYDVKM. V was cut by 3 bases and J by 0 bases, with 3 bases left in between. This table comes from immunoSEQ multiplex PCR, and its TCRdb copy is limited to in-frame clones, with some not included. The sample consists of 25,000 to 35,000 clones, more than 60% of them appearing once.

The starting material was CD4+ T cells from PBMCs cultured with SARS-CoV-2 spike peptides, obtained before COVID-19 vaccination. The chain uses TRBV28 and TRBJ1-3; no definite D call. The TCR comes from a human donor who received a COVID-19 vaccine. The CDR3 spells CASSLVSGNTIYF. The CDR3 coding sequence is TGTGCCAGCAGTTTGGTCTCTGGAAACACCATATATTTT.